Given below is one T cell receptor beta chain in context. The antigen remains undetermined. The CDR3 contains 14 residues. V was clipped by 2 bases and J by 2 bases, with 7 bases between them. Germline CDR1 and CDR2: SGDLS and YYNGEE. The sample comes from a study of blood T cells in healthy people across ages. General observations from the study: Conclusively comparing naive with antigen-experienced cells was impossible with unsorted PBMCs.

Then a second PCR, running roughly 6 to 11 cycles, was carried out with a sample-barcoded 5' primer and a J-beta primer mix. TCRdb fed the 5' RACE reads into MiXCR, producing one record per CDR3 protein. The sample has some 930,000 distinct CDR3 sequences; roughly 29% are singletons. Isolation yielded PBMCs, at least 7 million per sample, in every case. These sequences were also reported in another study, on T cells of mothers and their children. As that report states: Relative to unrelated pairs, biologically related mother-child dyads exhibited marginally greater, non-significant overlap.

This TCR derives from a woman aged 40 to 50 in good health. The chain recombines TRBV9 with TRBJ2-2; a weak D match, TRBD2 (5 bases). Sequencing used blood. Written as DNA, the CDR3 is TGTGCCAGCAGCGTGGGAGTTAACACCGGGGAGCTGTTTTTT. Translating gives CASSVGVNTGELFF. Supplemented by reference TRBV9 and TRBJ2-2, the full variable domain reads DSGVTQTPKHLITATGQRVTLRCSPRSGDLSVYWYQQSLDQGLQFLIQYYNGEERAKGNILERFSAQQFPDLHSELNLSSLELGDSALYFCASSVGVNTGELFFGEGSRLTVL.